This entry concerns a single T cell receptor (beta chain). This clone appeared a few times. The antigen this receptor binds is unknown. Base-call qualities are not available, and no considerably larger clone is one nucleotide away. These data come from a study of blood T cell repertoires in COVID-19 (dated by TCRdb to the early 2020s). Some background on the complete study: Samples covering the acute and convalescent phases of COVID-19 were provided by collaborators in the United States, Italy and Spain. The prospective study material was composed of cDNA or gDNA derived from T cells, B-cell-depleted T cells, or PBMCs. The dataset comprised deeply sampled blood TCRbeta repertoires from subjects exposed to, actively infected with, or recovered from COVID-19. The repertoires were released in a freely available public database intended as a resource for research on the immune response to SARS-CoV-2. Samples came from the ongoing ImmuneRACE study (first 160 participants) plus 1,254 subjects from 6 global collaborators. The sample metadata nearly always contained a de-identified subject ID, COVID-19 status, age in years and sex. HLA class I and class II types, where available, came from metadata supplied by the sample provider rather than from assay-based typing.

In the prospective study, participants were roughly 18 to 100 years old, resided in 20 to 30 geographic areas of the United States, and were enrolled through a virtual design. In the prospective study, participants were assigned to cohorts based on the clinical history participants reported in a screening survey and a study questionnaire. In the prospective study, mobile phlebotomists collected whole blood, serum and a nasopharyngeal or oropharyngeal swab from each participant. Prospective study participants could optionally give additional blood draws and questionnaires over an approximately 2-month period. Before DNA extraction, prospective study blood samples were shipped either frozen or at room temperature. The immunoSEQ Assay, a bias-controlled multiplex PCR, was used to amplify TCRbeta CDR3 regions from genomic DNA. Per the authors' processing: Within the assay, amplification of reference gene primers was used to estimate how many nucleated cells each sample contained. Sequence reads were collapsed and filtered to measure the absolute abundance of every unique TCRbeta CDR3 rearrangement. For each sample, productive Simpson clonality was calculated as the square root of Simpson's diversity index across productive rearrangements. TCRdb provides this immuneACCESS table in a form limited to in-frame rearrangements. Some clones are lacking; in checked studies, under half of them reflect an unresolved V gene, and why the rest are absent is not known. That table supplies the V and J calls and clone size; D and trimming were determined from the DNA. Counted in this sample were about 230,000 clones; around nine tenths of them appeared once. 3.5% to 4% of the sample comes from the top ten.

Findings and caveats that apply to the study as a whole: Clinical and demographic metadata were provided uncurated, with the amount varying by source and participant.

V and J lose 0 bases and 0 bases, and a span of 13 bases separates them. The CDR3 goes from the cysteine to the phenylalanine over 16 residues. Here the CDR3 DNA is all that survives: 48 bases in frame from base 1. The sample comprised PBMCs or T cells enriched from blood (not recorded which). The receptor was derived from a woman aged 30 to 39 with acute COVID-19. The chain couples TRBV5-3 to TRBJ2-7; the D gene cannot be resolved reliably. TRBV5-3 carries the ORF label, with uncertain function. CDR3 region: CARSLAVPNYSYEQYF. The bases read TGTGCCAGAAGCTTGGCGGTGCCGAACTACTCCTACGAGCAGTACTTC.